The sequence of this T cell receptor (beta chain) was determined in a study of CD8 T cells in ankylosing spondylitis. Study-level findings and limits: Previous work reported some of these motif variants in the synovial fluid and blood of reactive arthritis. The authors reported significant enrichment of disease-linked clones in matched ankylosing spondylitis synovial fluid.

By quantitative 5'-RACE with molecular barcodes, the TCR beta libraries were made. TCRdb itself ran the 5' RACE reads through MiXCR, one entry per CDR3 protein. The data show roughly 170,000 distinct CDR3 sequences, 8.5% to 10% seen once. This clonotype was detected many times. The antigen remains undetermined. Material: blood, either unsorted or a sorted T cell fraction (not recorded which). This clonotype originated in a female donor with ankylosing spondylitis or in good health (not recorded which).

The CDR3 spells CASRSGTSGSYEQYF. As DNA, the CDR3 is TGCGCCAGCAGATCCGGGACTAGCGGGAGCTACGAGCAGTACTTC. The V call is TRBV5-1, the J call TRBJ2-7; 14 positions agree with TRBD2. The CDR3 spans 15 residues. V lost 5 bases to trimming and J lost 3 bases; unmatched junction nucleotides: 4. Germline V gene sequence: CDR1 SGHRS, CDR2 YFSETQ.